One sample yielded the 14 T cell receptor beta chains listed below, sequenced in a study of T cells of healthy individuals. TCRdb passed the 5' RACE reads through MiXCR, listing each CDR3 protein once. Of about 53,000 distinct CDR3 sequences listed, approximately 14% were seen once; the top ten hold more than 15%. These receptors were taken from a human donor in good health.

The chain combines TRBV5-1 with TRBJ2-5; D might be TRBD1 (6 bases). V lost 5 bases to trimming and J lost 5 bases, with 16 bases between them. The germline CDR1 and CDR2 sequences are SGHRS and YFSETQ. CDR3 size: 14 residues. The CDR3, as DNA: TGCGCCAGCAGTGGGGGCTCGGGACGGGAGACCCAGTACTTC. It is translated as CASSGGSGRETQYF.

The chain links TRBV7-2 to TRBJ2-7; no reliable D call. This CDR3 spans 16 amino acids. Looked up from germline, CDR1 is SGHTA and CDR2 is FQGNSA. Trimming pared 1 base from V and 2 bases from J, leaving 15 bases between. CDR3 in amino acids: CASSLVPARPTYEQYF. CDR3 sequence (DNA): TGTGCCAGCAGCTTAGTGCCGGCCAGACCCACCTACGAGCAGTACTTC.

There are many counts of this clonotype. This chain links TRBV5-4 with TRBJ2-2; the match to TRBD2 covers 8 bases. This CDR3 has 15 amino acids. Unmatched junction bases numbered 5, after V lost 4 bases and J lost 3 bases. CDR1 is SGHNT and CDR2 is YYREEE in the germline V gene (reference sequence). CDR3 bases: TGTGCCAGCAGCAGGCCCGGGGGGGACACCGGGGAGCTGTTTTTT. Protein product: CASSRPGGDTGELFF.

The rearrangement joins TRBV27 to TRBJ2-1; 12 bases are shared with TRBD2. J was trimmed by 8 bases and V by 8 bases; bases with no gene match: 16. The germline CDR1 and CDR2 sequences are MNHEY and SMNVEV (reference sequence). The CDR3 loop spans 17 amino acids. The chain's CDR3 is CASEGAASGRAGYEQFF. The DNA for the CDR3 is TGTGCCAGCGAAGGAGCTGCTAGCGGGAGGGCCGGCTATGAGCAGTTCTTC.

The chain carries TRBV20-1 and TRBJ2-7, with D possibly matching TRBD1 (5 bases). The V end lost 7 bases, the J end lost 0 bases, and 10 bases lay between the germline ends. Germline loops: CDR1 DFQATT, CDR2 SNEGSKA (reference sequence). This CDR3 region has 12 residues. Here the CDR3 reads CSGQLSSYEQYF. The CDR3 coding sequence is TGCAGTGGACAGTTGAGCTCCTACGAGCAGTACTTC.

This clonotype has ten or more counts. The rearrangement uses TRBV7-6 and TRBJ2-3; D gene unclear. Germline loops: CDR1 SGHVS, CDR2 FNYEAQ. The V and J ends lost 1 base and 0 bases respectively, with 8 bases between them. This CDR3 region has 15 residues. The CDR3 sequence: CASSLVATSTDTQYF. The DNA for the CDR3 is TGTGCCAGCAGCTTAGTGGCAACTAGCACAGATACGCAGTATTTT.

This clonotype was seen at least ten times. V gene TRBV10-1 combines with J gene TRBJ2-4; 7 nucleotides line up with TRBD1. The CDR3 runs to 16 residues. CDR1 is WNHNN and CDR2 is SYGVQD in the germline V gene (reference sequence). With V trimmed by 5 bases and J by 1 base, 8 bases remained unmatched. CDR3 amino acids: CASSTQSQGAKNIQYF. The CDR3 DNA sequence: TGCGCCAGCAGTACTCAGTCACAGGGGGCCAAAAACATTCAGTACTTC.

This clonotype has just a few counts. This rearrangement joins TRBV6-2 or TRBV6-3 to TRBJ1-6; 12 bases map to TRBD1. The CDR3 has 15 amino acids. With V trimmed by 6 bases and J by 7 bases, 4 bases remained unmatched. From germline, CDR1 is MNHEY and CDR2 SVGEGT. CDR3 protein: CASSRDRGQNSPLHF. The DNA of the CDR3 is TGTGCCAGCAGCCGGGACAGGGGGCAAAATTCACCCCTCCACTTT.

With respect to this clonotype: A much more abundant neighbour one base away suggests this may be a read error. V and J are TRBV7-2 and TRBJ1-1, with 7 bases fitting TRBD1. This CDR3 has 15 residues. V was clipped by 8 bases and J by 5 bases; unmatched bases: 14. CDR1 and CDR2 from the germline V gene are SGHTA and FQGNSA. The CDR3 DNA follows: TGTGCCAGCGGCCCCCAGGAGGGGGCGAGGACTGAAGCTTTCTTT. It translates to CASGPQEGARTEAFF.

This clonotype was detected only once. The chain joins TRBV7-2 to TRBJ2-6; TRBD1 aligns across 11 bases. Germline V lookup: CDR1 SGHTA, CDR2 FQGNSA. There are 19 residues in the CDR3. Losses at the gene ends were 7 bases for V and 0 bases for J; bases not matched to a gene: 11. As DNA, the CDR3 is TGTGCCAGCACCGACCTACGGACAGGGGGCCCCTCTGGGGCCAACGTCCTGACTTTC. This sequence encodes CASTDLRTGGPSGANVLTF.

This clonotype was counted at least ten times. The rearrangement uses TRBV12-3 or TRBV12-4 and TRBJ2-2; D is undetermined. This CDR3 has 15 amino acids. Trimming removed 4 bases from V and 5 bases from J, with 14 bases in between. The CDR3 region is CASSSSPGRTGELFF. CDR3 coding DNA: TGTGCCAGCAGTTCGTCGCCGGGTCGGACCGGGGAGCTGTTTTTT.

In this sample, this clonotype turned up many times. J is TRBJ2-5 and V is TRBV10-3, with D possibly being TRBD2 (6 bases). Trimming stripped 0 bases from V and 2 bases from J, with 16 bases between. CDR3 length: 17 residues. Germline V gene data show CDR1 as ENHRY and CDR2 as SYGVKD. The CDR3 sequence is CAISESMIIAAQETQYF. CDR3 DNA: TGTGCCATCAGTGAGTCGATGATAATAGCGGCTCAAGAGACCCAGTACTTC.

This clonotype was recorded a few times. The V gene is TRBV5-1, the J gene TRBJ2-7; 9 bases map to TRBD1. Germline loops: CDR1 SGHRS, CDR2 YFSETQ. The CDR3 is made up of 16 amino acids. J gave up 2 bases and V 4 bases, and 10 bases lay outside the gene matches. In DNA form, the CDR3 reads TGCGCCAGCAGCCCAGAGGACAGGGGTAGAACCTACGAGCAGTACTTC. Translation gives CASSPEDRGRTYEQYF.

This chain uses TRBV11-2 with TRBJ2-1; 11 nucleotides align to TRBD2. This CDR3 has 16 amino acids. J lost 7 bases, V lost 4 bases, and 9 bases had no gene match. The germline V gene has CDR1 SGHAT and CDR2 FQNNGV. The CDR3 reads CASSSPGTSGFNEQFF. CDR3 in DNA: TGTGCCAGCAGCTCACCCGGGACTAGCGGATTTAATGAGCAGTTCTTC.